A selection of T cell receptor beta chains follows, all from one sample in a study of cytomegalovirus exposure and HLA in healthy donors. Here immunoSEQ multiplex PCR was the method, and the copy in TCRdb shows in-frame clones only, minus some. This table holds about 130,000 clones, over 70% found once. The sequencing input was PBMCs. These receptors were collected from a man in his forties or fifties in good health and CMV-seronegative. Both conserved end residues are part of each CDR3. D genes are given only for firm matches. The size field is filled for only some rows; it gives once, few, many or a size class.

v_gene,abundance,j_gene,d_gene,CDR3aa,CDR3nt
TRBV7-2,few,TRBJ2-1,TRBD1,CASSLPAGGLGEQFF,TGTGCCAGCAGCTTACCCGCAGGGGGCTTGGGTGAGCAGTTCTTC
TRBV15,NA,TRBJ2-3,TRBD2,CATSRDVLAGGPGGADTQYF,TGTGCCACCAGCAGAGATGTCCTAGCGGGAGGGCCAGGAGGGGCAGATACGCAGTATTTT
TRBV5-1,few,TRBJ2-7,TRBD2,CASSLAGGSYEQYF,TGCGCCAGCAGCCTAGCGGGGGGCTCCTACGAGCAGTACTTC
TRBV7-9,NA,TRBJ1-3,TRBD1,CACPGTGNSGNTIYF,TGTGCCTGTCCCGGGACAGGGAACTCTGGAAACACCATATATTTT
TRBV4-1,NA,TRBJ2-3,TRBD2,CASSQEGLAGPGADTQYF,TGCGCCAGCAGCCAAGAGGGACTAGCGGGACCGGGTGCAGATACGCAGTATTTT
TRBV9,NA,TRBJ1-3,NA,CASSVGDMGNTIYF,TGTGCCAGCAGCGTAGGGGACATGGGAAACACCATATATTTT
TRBV6-4,NA,TRBJ1-2,NA,CASSAGTGLGWNGYTF,TGTGCCAGCAGCGCAGGAACAGGTTTGGGATGGAATGGCTACACCTTC
TRBV18,NA,TRBJ1-5,TRBD1,CASSEQGASNQPQHF,TGTGCCAGCTCGGAACAGGGGGCTAGCAATCAGCCCCAGCATTTT
TRBV30,once,TRBJ1-3,TRBD1,CAWSKGTAGNTIYF,TGTGCCTGGAGTAAGGGGACAGCTGGAAACACCATATATTTT
TRBV6-5,NA,TRBJ1-1,TRBD1,CASRPGQGRYTEAFF,TGTGCCAGCAGACCCGGACAGGGGAGGTACACTGAAGCTTTCTTT
TRBV28,NA,TRBJ1-5,NA,CASSSRGWQPQHF,TGTGCCAGCAGTTCCCGGGGGTGGCAGCCCCAGCATTTT
TRBV5-1,NA,TRBJ1-6,TRBD1,CASTISGQGNSPLHF,TGCGCCAGCACGATTTCAGGACAGGGTAATTCACCCCTCCACTTT
TRBV15,NA,TRBJ2-3,TRBD2,CATSRAGSGGADTQYF,TGTGCCACCAGCAGAGCCGGGAGCGGGGGGGCAGATACGCAGTATTTT
TRBV5-1,few,TRBJ2-5,TRBD2,CASSLGNSGSEQTQYF,TGCGCCAGCAGCTTGGGAAACAGCGGGAGTGAGCAGACCCAGTACTTC
TRBV19,NA,TRBJ1-2,TRBD1,CASSPGQGGYGYTF,TGTGCCAGTAGTCCGGGACAGGGTGGCTATGGCTACACCTTC
TRBV7-2,NA,TRBJ1-1,NA,CASSQGAWNTEAFF,TGTGCCAGCAGCCAGGGCGCGTGGAACACTGAAGCTTTCTTT
TRBV11-3,few,TRBJ2-7,TRBD1,CASSLTGGEQYF,TGTGCCAGCAGCTTAACAGGGGGGGAGCAGTACTTC